This T cell receptor beta chain was profiled in a study of blood T cell repertoires in COVID-19. Study overall: Some COVID-19 samples were acute and others convalescent; all came from the United States, Italy and Spain. Sources were T cells, B-cell-depleted T cells, or PBMCs; the material itself was cDNA or gDNA.

Per the original methods: Reference gene primer amplification yielded estimated nucleated cell counts. Using immunoSEQ multiplex PCR, the repertoire was profiled, and TCRdb retains in-frame clones only, with some absent. V and J calls and clone size are those listed in that table; D and trimming were worked out from the DNA. The sample yields tens of thousands of clones, roughly nine tenths seen once. The sequence came from a male donor with acute or convalescent COVID-19. The sequenced sample was peripheral blood.

This CDR3 is CASSSNWGGETQYF. CDR3 coding DNA: TGTGCCAGCAGCTCCAATTGGGGGGGAGAGACCCAGTACTTC. The chain has TRBV6-6 and TRBJ2-5, with TRBD2 matching over 7 bases. The J segment lost 4 bases and the V segment lost 6 bases, leaving 8 bases of the junction unmatched. Germline V CDR1 and CDR2: MNHNY, SVGAGI (reference sequence). There are 14 residues in the CDR3.